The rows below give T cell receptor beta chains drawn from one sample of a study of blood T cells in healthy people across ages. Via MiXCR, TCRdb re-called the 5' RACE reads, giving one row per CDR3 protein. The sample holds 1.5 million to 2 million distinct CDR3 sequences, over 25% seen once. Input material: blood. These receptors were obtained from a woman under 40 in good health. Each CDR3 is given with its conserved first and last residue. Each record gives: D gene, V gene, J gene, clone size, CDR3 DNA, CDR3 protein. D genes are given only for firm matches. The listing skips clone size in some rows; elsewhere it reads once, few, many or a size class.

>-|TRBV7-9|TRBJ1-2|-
TGTGCCAGCAGCTTAGGTGTCCGGACTTCTTATGGCTACACCTTC
CASSLGVRTSYGYTF
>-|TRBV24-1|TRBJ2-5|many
TGTGCCACCAGTGATTCAAGACAATGGGGGACCCAGTACTTC
CATSDSRQWGTQYF
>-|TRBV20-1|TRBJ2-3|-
TGCAGTGCTAGAATTCCTAATAGGGCCACAGATACGCAGTATTTT
CSARIPNRATDTQYF
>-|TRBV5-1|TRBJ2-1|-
TGCGCCAGCAGCTTGGAGTGGTCCCTCTCCTACAATGAGCAGTTCTTC
CASSLEWSLSYNEQFF
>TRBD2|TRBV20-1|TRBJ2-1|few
TGCAGTGCTATGGAGACTAGCGGGAGTGAATTTACGAATGAGCAGTTCTTC
CSAMETSGSEFTNEQFF
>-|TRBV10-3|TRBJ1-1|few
TGTGCCATCAGTATGGGGGGGGTGAACACTGAAGCTTTCTTT
CAISMGGVNTEAFF
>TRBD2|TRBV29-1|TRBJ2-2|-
TGCAGCGTGTCGGGACTAGCGGGGTCTAACACCGGGGAGCTGTTTTTT
CSVSGLAGSNTGELFF
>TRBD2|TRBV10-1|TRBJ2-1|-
TGCGCCAGCAGTGATGGCGGGAGTGTGGACAATGAGCAGTTCTTC
CASSDGGSVDNEQFF
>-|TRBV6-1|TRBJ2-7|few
TGTGCCAGCAGTGTAGGGACACCCTGGGACTGCGAGCAGTACTTC
CASSVGTPWDCEQYF
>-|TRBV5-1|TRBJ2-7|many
TGCGCCAGCAGCTTGGAACCGGGACGGTCGGAGCAGTACTTC
CASSLEPGRSEQYF
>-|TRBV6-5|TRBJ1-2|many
TGTGCCAGCAGTTATTCTGAGGGGATTAACTATGGCTACACCTTC
CASSYSEGINYGYTF
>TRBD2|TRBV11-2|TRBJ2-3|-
TGTGCCAGCAGGAGATACGGGACTAGCGGGGGGGCCACAGATACGCAGTATTTT
CASRRYGTSGGATDTQYF
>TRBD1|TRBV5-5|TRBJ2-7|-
TGTGCCAGCGGCCCGAGACAGGGCATCTCCTACGAGCAGTACTTC
CASGPRQGISYEQYF
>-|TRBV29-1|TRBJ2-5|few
TGCAGCGTTGAAGTCTGGGGAGGAGGGGAGACCCAGTACTTC
CSVEVWGGGETQYF
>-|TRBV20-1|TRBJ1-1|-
TGCAGTGCTAGATCCTGGGGGGGGTTAAAGACTGAAGCTTTCTTT
CSARSWGGLKTEAFF
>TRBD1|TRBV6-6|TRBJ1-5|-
TGTGCCAGCAGTAAGGGGACAGGTAATCAGCCCCAGCATTTT
CASSKGTGNQPQHF
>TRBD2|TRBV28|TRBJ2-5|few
TGTGCCAGCAGGACCCTAGCGGGGGGAGAAGAGACCCAGTACTTC
CASRTLAGGEETQYF
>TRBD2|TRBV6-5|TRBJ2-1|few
TGTGCCAGCACCCCGGGAGGGTCCAATGAGCAGTTCTTC
CASTPGGSNEQFF
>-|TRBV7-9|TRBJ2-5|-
TGTGCCAGCAGCTCAGGACAGCAAGAGACCCTGTACTTC
CASSSGQQETLYF
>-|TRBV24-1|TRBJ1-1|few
TGTGCCACCGGGACGGGGATGAACACTGAAGCTTTCTTT
CATGTGMNTEAFF
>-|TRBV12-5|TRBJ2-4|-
TGTGCTAGTGGCTATGGGGAAAACATTCAGTACTTC
CASGYGENIQYF
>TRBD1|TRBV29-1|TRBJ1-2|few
TGCAGCGTTATTGCCGGGACAGGGAACTATGGCTACACCTTC
CSVIAGTGNYGYTF
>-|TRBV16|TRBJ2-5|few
TGTGCCAGCAGCCAATATTCGGGGGAACAAGAGACCCAGTACTTC
CASSQYSGEQETQYF
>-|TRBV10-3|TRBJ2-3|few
TGTGCCATCAGTGAGTCGAGGTCTACGCAGTATTTT
CAISESRSTQYF
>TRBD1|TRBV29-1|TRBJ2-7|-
TGCAGCTTGGGACGACAGGGGTTGTCCTACGAGCAGTACTTC
CSLGRQGLSYEQYF
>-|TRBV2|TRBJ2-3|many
TGTGCCAGCAGTGCCGAGCTCACAGATACGCAGTATTTT
CASSAELTDTQYF
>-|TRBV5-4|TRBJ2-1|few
TGTGCCAGCAGCTTACAGGGGGGGGTCTACAATGAGCAGTTCTTC
CASSLQGGVYNEQFF
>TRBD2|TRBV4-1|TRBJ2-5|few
TGCGCCAGCAGCCAGAAGCGCGGGGGGGCCGGGGAAGGAGAGACCCAGTACTTC
CASSQKRGGAGEGETQYF
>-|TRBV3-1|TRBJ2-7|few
TGTGCCAGCAGCCCGAGCTACCTATCCTACGAGCAGTACTTC
CASSPSYLSYEQYF
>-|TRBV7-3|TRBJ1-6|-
TGTGCCAGCAGTCCAAGGGTCCGAACAGAAAATTCACCCCTCCACTTT
CASSPRVRTENSPLHF
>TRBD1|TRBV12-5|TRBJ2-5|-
TGTGCTAGTGGTTTGGGCCCCGGGACAGGGGAGACCCAGTACTTC
CASGLGPGTGETQYF
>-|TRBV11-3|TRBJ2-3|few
TGTGCCAGCAGCTTAGATAGTGGTAGCATCGATACGCAGTATTTT
CASSLDSGSIDTQYF
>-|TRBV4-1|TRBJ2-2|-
TGCGCCAGCAGCGCTTCCGGGGAGCTGTTTTTT
CASSASGELFF
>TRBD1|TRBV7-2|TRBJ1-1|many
TGTGCCAGCAACAGGGGCACTGAAGCTTTCTTT
CASNRGTEAFF
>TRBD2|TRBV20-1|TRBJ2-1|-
TGCAGTGCTAGAGGGCTAGCGGGAGGGTCGGAGCAGTTCTTC
CSARGLAGGSEQFF
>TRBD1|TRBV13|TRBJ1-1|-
TGTGCCAGCAGCCCGTCCCGGGACAGGGATGGTAGAGGTGAAGCTTTCTTT
CASSPSRDRDGRGEAFF
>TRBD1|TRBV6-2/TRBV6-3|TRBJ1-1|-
TGTGCCAGCAGTTTTGCCGGACAGGGGGGGAGGAACACTGAAGCTTTCTTT
CASSFAGQGGRNTEAFF
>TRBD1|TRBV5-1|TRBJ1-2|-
TGCGCCAGCAGCTTGTGGACAGGGCCTAACTATGGCTACACCTTC
CASSLWTGPNYGYTF
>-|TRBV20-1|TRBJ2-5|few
TGCAGTGCCTCCCACCTCTTGGGGGCGGCGGAGACCCAGTACTTC
CSASHLLGAAETQYF
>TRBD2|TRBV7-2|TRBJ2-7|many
TGTGCCAGCAGCTTAGGTTGGACTAGCGCTGCCTACGAGCAGTACTTC
CASSLGWTSAAYEQYF
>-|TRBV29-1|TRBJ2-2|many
TGCAGCGTAGGGACCGCAGGGGAGCTGTTTTTT
CSVGTAGELFF
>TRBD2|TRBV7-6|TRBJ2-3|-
TGTGCCAGCAGCTTAGGAGCGGGGGCTGAAGATACGCAGTATTTT
CASSLGAGAEDTQYF
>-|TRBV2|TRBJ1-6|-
TGTGCCAGCAGTGAACCCGGAGACCTCCACTTT
CASSEPGDLHF
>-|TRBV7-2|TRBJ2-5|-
TGTGCCAGCAGCCCAAGAAGGACCTCGGGGACCCAGTACTTC
CASSPRRTSGTQYF
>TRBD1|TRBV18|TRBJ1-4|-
TGTGCCAGCTCACCAGGGACAGCTCGTAATGAAAAACTGTTTTTT
CASSPGTARNEKLFF
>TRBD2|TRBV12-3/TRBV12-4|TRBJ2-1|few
TGTGCCAGCAGTTTAGGGGCGGGAGGGCCGTTTGGTGAGCAGTTCTTC
CASSLGAGGPFGEQFF
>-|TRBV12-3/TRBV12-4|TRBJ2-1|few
TGTGCCAGCAGTTCCGCGCGAAAAATAAGCAATGAGCAGTTCTTC
CASSSARKISNEQFF
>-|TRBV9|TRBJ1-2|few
TGTGCCAGCAGCGTAGGGGGTTTCATGGGCTATGGCTACACCTTC
CASSVGGFMGYGYTF
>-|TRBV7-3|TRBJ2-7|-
TGTGCCAGCAGCCCAGAGGGGGGGACCTCCTACGGGCAGTACTTC
CASSPEGGTSYGQYF
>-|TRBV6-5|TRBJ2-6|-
TGTGCCAGCAGTTATTTGAGAAAGATCTCTGGGACCAACGTCCTGACTTTC
CASSYLRKISGTNVLTF
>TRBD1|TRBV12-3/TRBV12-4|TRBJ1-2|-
TGTGCCAGCAGTCCGGGACAGAGCCGGGGCGGCTACACCTTC
CASSPGQSRGGYTF
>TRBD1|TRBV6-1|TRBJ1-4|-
TGTGCCAGTCGACAGGGAGGGGCAACTAATGAAAAACTGTTTTTT
CASRQGGATNEKLFF
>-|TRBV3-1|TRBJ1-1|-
TGTGCCAGCAGCCAAGCACAGCCGAACACTGAAGCTTTCTTT
CASSQAQPNTEAFF
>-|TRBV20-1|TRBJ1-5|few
TGCAGTGCTAGGCCCGGGGGGGCATTAAATCAGCCCCAGCATTTT
CSARPGGALNQPQHF
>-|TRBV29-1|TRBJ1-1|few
TGCAGCGTTGAAGTTGGACAGCGTGAAGCTTTCTTT
CSVEVGQREAFF